This record concerns one T cell receptor (beta chain) sequence. Assay: immunoSEQ multiplex PCR; the TCRdb copy retains only in-frame clones and omits some. Here the sample spans around 240,000 clones, around 83% being singletons. The sample originates from a study of blood T cell repertoires in COVID-19. The sequence was obtained from a man aged 35 to 55 with acute or convalescent COVID-19. The sequenced sample consisted of peripheral blood.

Here the CDR3 reads CASKGSSGNTIYF. In DNA form, the CDR3 reads TGTGCCTCAAAGGGGTCCTCTGGAAACACCATATATTTT. J is TRBJ1-3 and V is TRBV11-2; a weak D match, TRBD1 (5 bases). V was trimmed by 11 bases and J by 0 bases, leaving 11 bases between them. The CDR3 spans 13 residues. CDR1 and CDR2 (germline): SGHAT, FQNNGV.